This entry lists 16 T cell receptor beta chains sequenced from one sample in a study of regulatory T cells in long-lasting Graves disease. The TCR beta library used iRepertoire HTBI primers with Arm-PCR amplification of CDR3. Each CDR3 protein gets one entry after TCRdb re-called the multiplex PCR reads with MiXCR. The sample carries 420,000 or so distinct CDR3 sequences, around 24% recorded once. This sample's time point: persistent/refractory GD, antithyroid drugs over 5 years with positive TRAb. The TCR library used RNA extracted from PBMCs. Material: peripheral blood mononuclear cells (PBMCs), obtained when the disease was refractory, from a patient treated with antithyroid drugs. The receptors were sampled from a female donor with Graves disease.

This clonotype was seen more than once but under ten times. The chain combines TRBV20-1 with TRBJ2-1; 11 nucleotides line up with TRBD2. Germline assignment: CDR1 DFQATT and CDR2 SNEGSKA (reference sequence). This CDR3 has 18 residues. J gave up 6 bases and V 6 bases, and 19 bases lay outside the gene matches. The CDR3 coding sequence is TGCAGTGCAAATATAGCGGGAGGGCCACGCGCGATAGTCAATGAGCAGTTCTTC. It codes for CSANIAGGPRAIVNEQFF.

The sample holds many counts of this clonotype. The V gene is TRBV12-3 or TRBV12-4, the J gene TRBJ2-2; TRBD2 agrees at 10 bases. V gave up 6 bases and J gave up 2 bases; unmatched junction bases: 6. The CDR3 covers 16 residues. This CDR3 is CASRPGTSVNTGELFF. The CDR3 DNA follows: TGTGCCAGCAGACCCGGGACTAGCGTAAACACCGGGGAGCTGTTTTTT.

Concerning this clonotype itself: A much bigger clone sits one base away, suggesting this may be a read error. This chain joins TRBV28 and TRBJ1-1; D ambiguous. Germline CDR1 reads MDHEN; CDR2 reads SYDVKM. The CDR3 runs to 13 residues. The ends were cut back, 6 bases at V and 5 bases at J, with 13 bases in the middle. CDR3 protein: CASSLARPTEAFF. The CDR3, as DNA: TGTGCCAGCAGCTTAGCTCGGCCGACTGAAGCTTTCTTT.

This clonotype was seen at least ten times. The chain couples TRBV29-1 to TRBJ1-1; no reliable D call. Per germline, CDR1 SQVTM and CDR2 ANQGSEA. CDR3 length: 15 amino acids. Trimming pared 3 bases from V and 0 bases from J, leaving 14 bases between. The CDR3 here is CSVDRAGLVNTEAFF. DNA of the CDR3: TGCAGCGTTGATAGGGCGGGATTAGTGAACACTGAAGCTTTCTTT.

V and J are TRBV6-1 and TRBJ2-5; D possibly corresponds to TRBD2 (6 bases). The DNA matches TRBJ2-1 better at its end, which makes the J call doubtful. Germline CDR1 MNHNS, CDR2 SASEGT. This CDR3 has 14 amino acids. The CDR3 protein is CASSEGGTDNEQFF. The CDR3 coding sequence is TGTGCCAGCAGTGAGGGCGGGACCGACAATGAGCAGTTCTTC.

The V and J genes are TRBV29-1 and TRBJ2-1, with TRBD2 identical over 10 bases. The V gene's germline CDR1 is SQVTM and CDR2 ANQGSEA. V lost 4 bases to trimming and J lost 7 bases; unmatched junction nucleotides: 7. This CDR3 is built from 14 residues. The CDR3 here is CSVGPSGSKNEQFF. In DNA form, the CDR3 reads TGCAGCGTTGGCCCTAGCGGGAGCAAGAATGAGCAGTTCTTC.

The V call is TRBV19, the J call TRBJ1-5, with 8 bases lining up with TRBD1. V was clipped by 1 base and J by 4 bases; unmatched bases: 6. The CDR3 consists of 16 residues. Germline CDR1 and CDR2: LNHDA and SQIVND (reference sequence). CDR3 coding DNA: TGTGCCAGTAGTATAGGTTGGACAGGGCAAAATCAGCCCCAGCATTTT. Translation gives CASSIGWTGQNQPQHF.

This clonotype was seen at least ten times. The CDR3 reads CSAKGARPQETQYF. CDR3 DNA sequence: TGCAGTGCTAAAGGGGCGCGGCCACAAGAGACCCAGTACTTC. V is TRBV20-1 and J is TRBJ2-5; the D gene is possibly TRBD1 (5 bases). Trimming took off 4 bases at V and 2 bases at J, with 14 bases between the two ends. Germline CDR1 reads DFQATT; CDR2 reads SNEGSKA (reference sequence). The CDR3 length is 14 residues.

This clonotype was counted a few times. The genes are TRBV18 and TRBJ1-1; possibly TRBD1 for D (5 bases). The CDR3 is made up of 15 amino acids. V was shortened by 3 bases and J by 1 base, with 12 bases between the two germline ends. From germline, CDR1 is KGHSH and CDR2 LQKENI. The CDR3 region has the DNA TGTGCCAGCTCACCGGCGACAGCTGGGAACACTGAAGCTTTCTTT. This codes for CASSPATAGNTEAFF.

This clonotype showed up just a few times. A much larger clone lies a single base off, so this may be a read error. The chain combines TRBV12-5 with TRBJ1-1; D is ambiguous. Germline V gene sequence: CDR1 LGHNT, CDR2 FRNRAP. The CDR3 is made up of 12 amino acids. Between the trimmed V and J ends, which lost 1 base and 3 bases, there was a span of 3 bases. Here the CDR3 DNA reads TGTGCTAGTGGTTTGGGGTACACTGAAGCTTTCTTT. It is translated as CASGLGYTEAFF.

The V and J genes are TRBV28 and TRBJ1-5; D is unresolved. Germline lookup yields CDR1 MDHEN and CDR2 SYDVKM. The ends were cut back, 2 bases at V and 6 bases at J, with 14 bases in the middle. The CDR3 has 15 residues. The CDR3 DNA sequence: TGTGCCAGCAGTTTAGAGCTCACGAATGGTCAGCCCCAGCATTTT. As protein: CASSLELTNGQPQHF.

This clonotype was seen only a few times. The J gene is TRBJ1-5, the V gene TRBV6-9; TRBD1 is a possible D gene (6 bases). The CDR3 length is 13 residues. With 3 bases removed from V and 6 bases from J, the gap between germline ends came to 9 bases. Germline CDR1 is MNHGY and CDR2 is SVAAGI. DNA for the CDR3: TGTGCCAGCAGTTACGGGGGGCTTCAGCCCCAGCATTTT. Protein: CASSYGGLQPQHF.

CDR3 loop: CASRGTGAASYEQYF. CDR3 bases: TGTGCCAGCAGAGGCACAGGGGCTGCCTCCTACGAGCAGTACTTC. The rearrangement joins TRBV6-1 to TRBJ2-7, with TRBD1 matching over 7 bases. CDR3 length: 15 residues. CDR1 is MNHNS, CDR2 SASEGT, per germline. J lost 0 bases, V lost 6 bases, and 8 bases had no gene match.

The chain couples TRBV5-1 to TRBJ2-1, with TRBD2 as a possible D gene (5 bases). The V and J ends lost 2 bases and 10 bases respectively, with 13 bases between them. The CDR3 runs 13 residues. Germline V gene sequence: CDR1 SGHRS, CDR2 YFSETQ. Here the CDR3 DNA reads TGCGCCAGCAGCTTAATTGCGGGTCAAGAGCAGTTCTTC. Encoded protein: CASSLIAGQEQFF. The full variable domain, in which reference TRBV5-1 and TRBJ2-1 provide the parts outside the CDR3, is KAGVTQTPRYLIKTRGQQVTLSCSPISGHRSVSWYQQTPGQGLQFLFEYFSETQRNKGNFPGRFSGRQFSNSRSEMNVSTLELGDSALYLCASSLIAGQEQFFGPGTRLTVL.

In this sample, this clonotype turned up many times. V and J are TRBV6-2 or TRBV6-3 and TRBJ2-7; 8 positions agree with TRBD2. Germline V lookup: CDR1 MNHEY, CDR2 SVGEGT. This CDR3 has 17 amino acids. The J segment lost 6 bases and the V segment lost 0 bases, leaving 13 bases of the junction unmatched. CDR3: CASSYSWFSGTYGEQYF. The CDR3 DNA follows: TGTGCCAGCAGTTACTCTTGGTTTAGCGGGACCTATGGCGAGCAGTACTTC.

CDR3: CAISENPGQGSEKLFF. The CDR3 coding sequence is TGTGCCATCAGTGAGAACCCGGGACAGGGGAGTGAAAAACTGTTTTTT. This chain connects TRBV10-3 to TRBJ1-4, with 10 bases identical to TRBD1. This CDR3 contains 16 residues. V dropped 2 bases and J dropped 7; count of bases not matched to a gene: 7. Looked up from germline, CDR1 is ENHRY and CDR2 is SYGVKD.